The present T cell receptor (beta chain) was sequenced within a study of a mutant IDH1 vaccine in newly diagnosed glioma. As for time point: week 5, during vaccination. With topical imiquimod, each dose of the vaccine consisted of 300 ug of mutant IDH1 20-mer peptide. Germline V gene lookup returns CDR1 SQVTM and CDR2 ANQGSEA. The CDR3 extends over 14 amino acids. The protocol was immunoSEQ multiplex PCR, while the TCRdb copy is restricted to in-frame clones and leaves out a portion. Altogether fewer than 100,000 clones are present, roughly nine tenths being singletons, with the ten largest covering approximately 0.58%. Comments on this clone: The antigen remains unidentified.

This material consisted of PBMCs, taken from a glioma patient whose treatment included an IDH1 peptide vaccine. This clonotype was obtained from a woman in her 50s with glioma. The chain uses TRBV29-1 and TRBJ2-5; TRBD1 matches 8 bases. The J call is uncertain, as TRBJ2-7 better fits the DNA end. CDR3 DNA: TGCAGCGTTCAGCAGGGGGCCCTAATATACGAGCAGTACTTC. It yields the protein CSVQQGALIYEQYF.